This T cell receptor beta chain derives from a study of type 1 regulatory T cells (dated by TCRdb to the early 2020s). Some background on the complete study: An in vitro protocol by which a Tr1-enriched, alloantigen-specific CD4 T cell product named T-allo10 was generated was characterized in the study. T-allo10 was under clinical evaluation in patients with hematological malignancies receiving allogeneic hematopoietic stem cell transplantation.

Instrument used: Illumina MiSeq. TCRdb reworked the public reads: Q25 trimming with fastp, MiXCR clone assembly, productive beta chains retained. Rows are combined by CDR3 protein, so each entry shows the most common genes and DNA. Recorded for this sample are 15,000 to 20,000 distinct CDR3 sequences; around 9.6% of them occurred a single time. The ten largest clones capture more than 2.5% of the sample. This clonotype was observed a few times. It lacks a known antigen. Per-base qualities were not stored, and no clone one base away is much larger. From the cysteine up to the phenylalanine, the CDR3 has a length of 14 residues. Of the read, only the CDR3 DNA is kept; its 42 bases are in frame from base 1. The CDR1 and CDR2 encoded by the germline V gene (reference sequence) are SEHNR and FQNEAQ. V was cut back by 5 bases and J by 0 bases, leaving a gap of 10 bases between them.

This receptor was taken from a human donor in good health. Material: CD4+ T cells, either the whole sample or a sorted fraction (not recorded which). The sequence is built from TRBV7-9 and TRBJ2-5; the D segment cannot be called with confidence. Here is the DNA: TGTGCCAGCAGCCCTCCATCGGACCAAGAGACCCAGTACTTC. Translated, it gives CASSPPSDQETQYF.